This TCR beta chain was identified in a study of T cells after yellow fever vaccination. V shed 0 bases and J shed 0 bases, with 6 bases lying between them. This CDR3 region has 14 residues. Germline V gives CDR1 SGHRS, CDR2 YFSETQ. TCR cDNA was made by 5'RACE template switching, adding a universal primer site and UMIs. TCRdb re-analysed the 5' RACE reads in MiXCR, keeping a single row per CDR3 protein. The sample consists of hundreds of thousands of distinct CDR3 sequences, about 12% of them appearing once. Only a few counts were recorded for this clonotype. The rearrangement links TRBV5-1 to TRBJ1-2; D is uncertain. This TCR derives from a man aged 18-30 years who received the YFV17D yellow fever vaccine. This material consisted of CD4+ T cells sorted from PBMCs, taken 15 days after the yellow fever booster vaccination. CDR3 DNA: TGCGCCAGCAGCTTGGAAAGGACTAACTATGGCTACACCTTC. Amino acid sequence: CASSLERTNYGYTF.